The 13 T cell receptor beta chains reported below all come from one sample, sequenced in a study of blood T cell repertoires in COVID-19. Libraries were prepared by immunoSEQ multiplex PCR; TCRdb keeps only in-frame clonotypes and omits some of them. The sample has 30,000 to 40,000 clones; 83% are singletons. The sample consisted of peripheral blood. Receptors originate from a man aged 50 to 59 with acute or convalescent COVID-19.

This chain connects TRBV3-1 (or the pseudogene TRBV3-2) to TRBJ2-5, with D perhaps TRBD2 (6 bases). CDR1 is LGHDT, CDR2 YNNKEL, per germline (reference sequence). Trimming shortened V by 3 bases and J by 2 bases, and 10 bases separated the two germline ends. CDR3 length: 14 amino acids. CDR3 sequence: CASSQAGLQETQYF. The DNA of the CDR3 is TGTGCCAGCAGCCAGGCGGGACTTCAAGAGACCCAGTACTTC.

This chain joins TRBV5-8 and TRBJ1-1, with 7 nucleotides matching TRBD1. CDR1 and CDR2 from the germline V gene are SGHTS and YDEGEE. This CDR3 has 14 residues. V was pared by 0 bases and J by 7 bases, with 6 bases of the junction left unmatched. The DNA for the CDR3 is TGTGCCAGCAGCTTGGGACAGGGCCTTAATGAAGCTTTCTTT. The encoded protein is CASSLGQGLNEAFF.

The V gene is TRBV19, the J gene TRBJ2-3, with TRBD2 as a possible D gene (5 bases). This CDR3 has 13 residues. Trimming took 7 bases from V and 1 from J, leaving 9 bases between them. Germline lookup yields CDR1 LNHDA and CDR2 SQIVND (reference sequence). CDR3: CASKLGRTDTQYF. DNA for the CDR3: TGTGCCAGTAAACTAGGCCGCACAGATACGCAGTATTTT.

This clone was counted a few times. The sample contains more than one DNA sequence encoding this CDR3. This rearrangement joins TRBV11-3 to TRBJ2-3; D is perhaps TRBD1 (5 bases). Germline assignment: CDR1 SGHNT and CDR2 YENEEA. CDR3 length equals 14 residues. V dropped 3 bases and J dropped 0 bases, with 7 bases sitting between them. CDR3 sequence: CASSLGRSTDTQYF. The CDR3 bases are TGTGCCAGCAGCTTGGGGCGGAGCACAGATACGCAGTATTTT.

V is TRBV19 and J is TRBJ2-3, with 7 positions matching TRBD1. The CDR3 is 15 amino acids. V trimming: 4 bases; J trimming: 5 bases; junction bases outside the gene matches: 9. The germline gives CDR1 LNHDA, CDR2 SQIVND (reference sequence). The CDR3 spells CASSTRQGVGDTQYF. DNA for the CDR3: TGTGCCAGTAGTACAAGACAGGGTGTGGGAGATACGCAGTATTTT. The whole variable domain, remainder taken from reference TRBV19 and TRBJ2-3, is DGGITQSPKYLFRKEGQNVTLSCEQNLNHDAMYWYRQDPGQGLRLIYYSQIVNDFQKGDIAEGYSVSREKKESFPLTVTSAQKNPTAFYLCASSTRQGVGDTQYFGPGTRLTVL.

Only a few counts were recorded for this clone. The chain combines TRBV10-3 with TRBJ2-2, with 10 bases fitting TRBD2. CDR1 and CDR2 from the germline V gene are ENHRY and SYGVKD. J lost 4 bases, V lost 0 bases, and 2 bases had no gene match. The CDR3 spans 16 residues. CDR3 in amino acids: CAISESSGRLTGELFF. CDR3 in DNA: TGTGCCATCAGTGAGTCTAGCGGGAGGCTCACCGGGGAGCTGTTTTTT.

The chain links TRBV10-1 to TRBJ2-3, with TRBD1 identical over 10 bases. Germline-derived CDR1 and CDR2 are WNHNN and SYGVQD (reference sequence). The CDR3 covers 15 residues. Unmatched junction bases numbered 6, after V lost 3 bases and J lost 6 bases. This CDR3 is CASSDWGQGKDTQYF. CDR3 bases: TGCGCCAGCAGTGATTGGGGACAGGGGAAGGATACGCAGTATTTT.

The V gene is TRBV10-2, the J gene TRBJ1-6, with 7 bases matching TRBD1. The CDR3 totals 15 residues. J was trimmed by 3 bases and V by 1 base; bases with no gene match: 0. From germline, CDR1 is WSHSY and CDR2 SAAADI. The CDR3 here is CASSEWTGYNSPLHF. CDR3 sequence (DNA): TGCGCCAGCAGTGAGTGGACAGGCTATAATTCACCCCTCCACTTT.

This chain links TRBV6-5 with TRBJ2-3, with unresolved D. Trimming stripped 0 bases from V and 1 base from J, with 2 bases between. This CDR3 is built from 13 residues. Germline V gene lookup returns CDR1 MNHEY and CDR2 SVGAGI. CDR3 nucleotides: TGTGCCAGCAGTTACTCCGGCACAGATACGCAGTATTTT. Translated, it gives CASSYSGTDTQYF.

The gene calls are TRBV28 and TRBJ1-6; possible D gene TRBD1, 5 bases. Trimming pared 8 bases from V and 9 bases from J, leaving 11 bases between. Germline CDR1 MDHEN, CDR2 SYDVKM. The CDR3 sequence is 12 residues long. The CDR3, as DNA: TGTGCCAGCCGGGACTATGGTTCACCCCTCCACTTT. Translated, it gives CASRDYGSPLHF. Variable domain in full (rest from reference TRBV28 and TRBJ1-6): DVKVTQSSRYLVKRTGEKVFLECVQDMDHENMFWYRQDPGLGLRLIYFSYDVKMKEKGDIPEGYSVSREKKERFSLILESASTNQTSMYLCASRDYGSPLHFGNGTRLTVT.

The chain couples TRBV29-1 to TRBJ1-1; D is possibly TRBD1 (5 bases). V was clipped by 4 bases and J by 3 bases, with 18 bases between them. This CDR3 spans 15 amino acids. Germline V gene lookup returns CDR1 SQVTM and CDR2 ANQGSEA. DNA of the CDR3: TGCAGCGTTGTCAGAAGACAGTTTCTGGACACTGAAGCTTTCTTT. It is translated as CSVVRRQFLDTEAFF.

The J gene is TRBJ1-2, the V gene TRBV6-5; TRBD1 agrees at 8 bases. Germline trimming cut 6 bases from V and 5 bases from J; bases unmatched to any gene: 11. The CDR3 covers 15 residues. In germline, CDR1 is MNHEY, CDR2 SVGAGI. CDR3 sequence: CASSPQAGGRYGYTF. The CDR3 coding sequence is TGTGCCAGCAGCCCCCAGGCAGGGGGCAGGTATGGCTACACCTTC.

This chain uses TRBV7-9 with TRBJ1-2; 7 bases match TRBD1. The CDR3 is 15 amino acids. The germline CDR1 and CDR2 sequences are SEHNR and FQNEAQ (reference sequence). Trimming took 3 bases from V and 7 from J; bases not matched to a gene: 11. Written as DNA, the CDR3 is TGTGCCAGCAGCTTTATATCCGAGACAGGGTTTGGCTACACCTTC. Its protein is CASSFISETGFGYTF.